This is a list of T cell receptor beta chains from one sample in a study of post-analysis software for immune sequencing data. MiXCR was run by TCRdb on the PCR reads, yielding one entry per CDR3 protein. The repertoire holds about 820,000 distinct CDR3 sequences, with approximately 53% as singletons. The sequenced sample was blood. All receptors come from a girl aged 10-17 years with multiple sclerosis. The CDR3 runs from the conserved cysteine through the conserved F or W. Each record gives: V gene, clone size, D gene, J gene, CDR3 DNA, CDR3 protein. A D gene is named only where the DNA matches it firmly. The size entry is marked missing in some rows and otherwise reads once, few, many or a size class.

TRBV4-2	.	.	TRBJ2-1	TGTGCCAGCAGCCCAGAAAAAGGCCCGGGACACGCATACAATGAGCAGTTCTTC	CASSPEKGPGHAYNEQFF
TRBV20-1	few	TRBD1	TRBJ1-4	TGCAGTGCTGGGACAGGGTTAAAACTGTTTTTT	CSAGTGLKLFF
TRBV10-3	.	.	TRBJ1-2	TGTGCCATCAGCAATGATATCAGAAGGCAGTCTGATGGCTACACCTTC	CAISNDIRRQSDGYTF
TRBV6-5	few	TRBD2	TRBJ2-7	TGTGCCAGCAGTCCTGTGGGGACTATTCCCTACGAGCAGTACTTC	CASSPVGTIPYEQYF
TRBV5-6	.	TRBD2	TRBJ2-1	TGTGCCAGCAGCAGGCTAGCGGGGGACGTGGGGTTCTTC	CASSRLAGDVGFF
TRBV29-1	.	TRBD1	TRBJ2-3	TGCAGCGTCTCCGGGACAGTCGGGGATACGCAGTATTTT	CSVSGTVGDTQYF
TRBV7-2	few	.	TRBJ2-3	TGTGCCAGCAGCTTAGGACTAGTGGTTATAGATACGCAGTATTTT	CASSLGLVVIDTQYF
TRBV7-3	.	.	TRBJ2-6	TGTGCCAGCAGCTTAACAAACGTCCTGACTTTC	CASSLTNVLTF
TRBV27	.	.	TRBJ1-5	TGTGCCAGCAGTTTAGAGGCCAATCAGCCCCAGCATTTT	CASSLEANQPQHF
TRBV12-3/TRBV12-4	.	TRBD2	TRBJ2-3	TGTGCCAGCAGTTTCCCACTAGCGGGGGAGAAAGATACGCAGTATTTT	CASSFPLAGEKDTQYF
TRBV19	.	.	TRBJ2-6	TGTGCCAGTAAACGGGGGAGCTCTGGGGCCAACGTCCTGACTTTC	CASKRGSSGANVLTF
TRBV29-1	.	TRBD2	TRBJ2-1	TGCAGCGTCCTACGTCTAGCGGGAGGACGGCTATCCTACAATGAGCAGTTCTTC	CSVLRLAGGRLSYNEQFF
TRBV12-3/TRBV12-4	.	TRBD2	TRBJ2-1	TGTGCCAGCACTGAGCGGGAGGGGACCTACAATGAGCAGTTCTTC	CASTEREGTYNEQFF